This section outlines one T cell receptor (beta chain) sequence together with its context. Its specificity is not known. This CDR3 is 16 amino acids long. CDR1 and CDR2 from the germline V gene are SGHTA and FQGTGA. Trimming cost V 5 bases and J 8 bases, with 24 bases left between them. The data were obtained in a study of T-cell memory formation after mild COVID-19. Across the whole study: The TCR clusters were mostly specific to one donor.

The study, taken as a whole, reports: Researchers found some responding clones in pre-infection memory, a sign that cross-reactive memory joined. Day 15 to 85 contracting clones showed balanced CD4/CD8; later expanders leaned CD4+.

TCR alpha and TCR beta cDNA libraries carrying sample barcodes and UMIs came from 5'RACE with constant-segment primers. TCRdb itself ran the 5' RACE reads through MiXCR, one entry per CDR3 protein. The top ten hold roughly 3.4% of the sample, which has about 150,000 distinct CDR3 sequences, over 10% seen once. The TCR was taken from a young man who had mild COVID-19 (a few samples of this study predate the infection). Cell type and time point are not known. The sample consisted of PBMCs or a T cell subset sorted from them (not recorded which). This chain connects TRBV7-3 to TRBJ1-2; D may be TRBD1 (5 bases). CDR3 coding DNA: TGTGCCAGCAGCCCTACATATGAGGGACTTGGAGAAGGCTACACCTTC. It encodes CASSPTYEGLGEGYTF.